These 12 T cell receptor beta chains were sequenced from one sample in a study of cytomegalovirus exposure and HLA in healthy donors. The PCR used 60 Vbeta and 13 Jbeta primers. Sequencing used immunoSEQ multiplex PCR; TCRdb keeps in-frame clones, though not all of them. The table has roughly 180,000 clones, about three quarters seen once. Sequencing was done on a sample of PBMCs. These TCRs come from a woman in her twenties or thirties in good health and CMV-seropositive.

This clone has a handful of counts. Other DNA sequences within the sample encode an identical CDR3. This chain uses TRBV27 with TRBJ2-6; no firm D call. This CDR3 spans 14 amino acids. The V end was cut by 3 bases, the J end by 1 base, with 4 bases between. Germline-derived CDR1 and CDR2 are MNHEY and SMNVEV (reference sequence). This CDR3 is CASSLASGANVLTF. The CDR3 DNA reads TGTGCCAGCAGTTTGGCTTCTGGGGCCAACGTCCTGACTTTC.

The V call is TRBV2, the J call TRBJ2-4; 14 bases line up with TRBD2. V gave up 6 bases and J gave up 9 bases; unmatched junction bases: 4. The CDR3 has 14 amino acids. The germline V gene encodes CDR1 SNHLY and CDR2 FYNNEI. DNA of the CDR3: TGTGCCAGCAGCGGACTAGCGGGAGGTGTCATTCAGTACTTC. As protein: CASSGLAGGVIQYF.

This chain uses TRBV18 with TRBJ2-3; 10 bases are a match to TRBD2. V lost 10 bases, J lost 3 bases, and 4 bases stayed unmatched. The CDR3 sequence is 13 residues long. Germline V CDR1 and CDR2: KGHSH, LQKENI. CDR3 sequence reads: CATSGSQTDTQYF. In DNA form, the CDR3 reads TGTGCCACTAGCGGGAGTCAAACAGATACGCAGTATTTT.

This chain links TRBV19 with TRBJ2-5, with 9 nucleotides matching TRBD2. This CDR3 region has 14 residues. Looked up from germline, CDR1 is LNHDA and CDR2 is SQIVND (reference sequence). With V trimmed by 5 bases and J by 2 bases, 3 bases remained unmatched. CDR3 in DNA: TGTGCCAGTAGTTTGCTAGCGGGACAAGAGACCCAGTACTTC. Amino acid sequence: CASSLLAGQETQYF.

The CDR3: CASSLWTSGGTGELFF. The CDR3 DNA is TGTGCCAGCAGCTTATGGACTAGCGGGGGCACCGGGGAGCTGTTTTTT. The chain is built from TRBV11-1 and TRBJ2-2, with 13 bases identical to TRBD2. This CDR3 has 16 residues. The junction had 1 base not matched to a gene; V was cut back by 2 bases and J by 4 bases. Germline assignment: CDR1 SGHAT and CDR2 FQDESV (reference sequence).

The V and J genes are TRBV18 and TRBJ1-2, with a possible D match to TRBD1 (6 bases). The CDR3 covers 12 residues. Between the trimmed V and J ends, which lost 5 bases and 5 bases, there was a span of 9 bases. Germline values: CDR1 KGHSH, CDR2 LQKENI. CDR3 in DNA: TGTGCCAGCTCAGGGGGCGAATATGGCTACACCTTC. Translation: CASSGGEYGYTF.

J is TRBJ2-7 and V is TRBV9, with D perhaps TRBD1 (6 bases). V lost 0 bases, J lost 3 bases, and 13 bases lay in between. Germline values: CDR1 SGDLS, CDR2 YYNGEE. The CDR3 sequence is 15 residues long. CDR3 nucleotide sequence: TGTGCCAGCAGCGTAGGGCAGGGGCCCGTCTACGAGCAGTACTTC. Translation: CASSVGQGPVYEQYF.

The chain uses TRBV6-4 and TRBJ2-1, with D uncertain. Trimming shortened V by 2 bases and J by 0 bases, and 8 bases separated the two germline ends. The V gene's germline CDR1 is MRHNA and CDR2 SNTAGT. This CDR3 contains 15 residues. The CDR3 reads CASSDDLSSYNEQFF. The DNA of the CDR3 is TGTGCCAGCAGTGACGACTTGAGCTCCTACAATGAGCAGTTCTTC.

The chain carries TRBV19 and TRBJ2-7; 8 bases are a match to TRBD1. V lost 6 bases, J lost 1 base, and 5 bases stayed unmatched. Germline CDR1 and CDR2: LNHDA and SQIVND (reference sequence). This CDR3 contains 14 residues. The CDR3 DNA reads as TGTGCCAGTAGCAAGGACAGGGCTTCCTACGAGCAGTACTTC. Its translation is CASSKDRASYEQYF.

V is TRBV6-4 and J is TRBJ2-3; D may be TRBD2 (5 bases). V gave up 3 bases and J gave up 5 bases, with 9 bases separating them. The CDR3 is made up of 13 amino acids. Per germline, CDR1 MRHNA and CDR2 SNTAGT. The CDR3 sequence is CASSEGRGDTQYF. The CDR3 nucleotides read TGTGCCAGCAGTGAGGGGAGAGGAGATACGCAGTATTTT.

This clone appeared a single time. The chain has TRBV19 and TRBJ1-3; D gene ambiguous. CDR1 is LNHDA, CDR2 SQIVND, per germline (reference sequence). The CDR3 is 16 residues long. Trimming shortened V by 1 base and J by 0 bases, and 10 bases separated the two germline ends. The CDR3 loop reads CASSIAGRHSGNTIYF. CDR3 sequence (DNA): TGTGCCAGTAGTATAGCAGGCCGCCACTCTGGAAACACCATATATTTT.

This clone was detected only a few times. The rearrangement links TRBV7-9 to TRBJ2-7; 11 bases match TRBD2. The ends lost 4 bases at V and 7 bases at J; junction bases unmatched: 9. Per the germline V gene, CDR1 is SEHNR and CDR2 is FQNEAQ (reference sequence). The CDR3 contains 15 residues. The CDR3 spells CASSYYTSGSGEQYF. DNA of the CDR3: TGTGCCAGCAGCTATTACACTAGCGGGAGTGGAGAGCAGTACTTC. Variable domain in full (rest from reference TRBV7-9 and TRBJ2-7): DTGVSQNPRHKITKRGQNVTFRCDPISEHNRLYWYRQTLGQGPEFLTYFQNEAQLEKSRLLSDRFSAERPKGSFSTLEIQRTEQGDSAMYLCASSYYTSGSGEQYFGPGTRLTVT.